Detailed here is one TCR beta chain. These data originate in a study of OX40 agonist ivuxolimab in advanced cancers. Looking at the study overall: Patients achieving partial responses numbered three: one hepatocellular carcinoma case and two cutaneous melanoma cases.

Method: immunoSEQ multiplex PCR; TCRdb's copy keeps in-frame clones and lacks some. Among 95,000 to 150,000 clones listed, about 93% were seen once. In germline, CDR1 is SGHRS, CDR2 YFSETQ. The CDR3 consists of 16 residues. With 0 bases removed from V and 4 bases from J, the gap between germline ends came to 16 bases. The chain carries TRBV5-1 and TRBJ1-1; the D is unclear. This material consisted of CD4+ or CD8+ T cells sorted from blood, taken in a trial of the OX40 agonist ivuxolimab. The sequence derives from an adult with an advanced solid tumor such as melanoma, head and neck, liver or kidney cancer. CDR3 in amino acids: CASSLGAGPRTTEAFF. As DNA, the CDR3 is TGCGCCAGCAGCTTGGGGGCAGGCCCGAGGACCACTGAAGCTTTCTTT.